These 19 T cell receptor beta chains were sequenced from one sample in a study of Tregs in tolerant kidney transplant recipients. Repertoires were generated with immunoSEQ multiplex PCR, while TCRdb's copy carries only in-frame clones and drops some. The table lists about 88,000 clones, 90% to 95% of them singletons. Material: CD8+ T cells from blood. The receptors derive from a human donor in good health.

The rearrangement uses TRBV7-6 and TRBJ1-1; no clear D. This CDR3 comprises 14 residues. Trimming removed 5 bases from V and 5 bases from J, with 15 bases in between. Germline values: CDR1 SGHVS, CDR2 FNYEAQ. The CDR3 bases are TGTGCCAGCAGCCATAAGGGATCTGGGACTGAAGCTTTCTTT. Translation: CASSHKGSGTEAFF.

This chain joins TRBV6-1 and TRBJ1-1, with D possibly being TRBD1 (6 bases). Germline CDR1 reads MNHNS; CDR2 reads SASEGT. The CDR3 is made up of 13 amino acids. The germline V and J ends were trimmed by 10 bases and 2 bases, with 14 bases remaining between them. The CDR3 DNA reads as TGTGCCATTTCAGGGGTTACCAACACTGAAGCTTTCTTT. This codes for CAISGVTNTEAFF.

For the CDR3, the DNA is TGTGCCAGCAGTCCCCGGGCCCGCGTACCTTACTCTGGAAACACCATATATTTT. It is translated as CASSPRARVPYSGNTIYF. J is TRBJ1-3 and V is TRBV2; unclear D gene. The CDR3 has 18 residues. With 5 bases removed from V and 0 bases from J, the gap between germline ends came to 20 bases. Germline CDR1 SNHLY, CDR2 FYNNEI. The variable domain in full, completed from reference TRBV2 and TRBJ1-3, reads EPEVTQTPSHQVTQMGQEVILRCVPISNHLYFYWYRQILGQKVEFLVSFYNNEISEKSEIFDDQFSVERPDGSNFTLKIRSTKLEDSAMYFCASSPRARVPYSGNTIYFGEGSWLTVV.

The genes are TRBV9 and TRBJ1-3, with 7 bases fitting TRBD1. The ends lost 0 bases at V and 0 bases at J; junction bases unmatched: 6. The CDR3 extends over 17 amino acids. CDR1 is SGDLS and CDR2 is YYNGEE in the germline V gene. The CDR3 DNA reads TGTGCCAGCAGCGTAGGGGGACAGTTCAGCTCTGGAAACACCATATATTTT. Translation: CASSVGGQFSSGNTIYF. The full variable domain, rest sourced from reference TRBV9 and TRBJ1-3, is DSGVTQTPKHLITATGQRVTLRCSPRSGDLSVYWYQQSLDQGLQFLIQYYNGEERAKGNILERFSAQQFPDLHSELNLSSLELGDSALYFCASSVGGQFSSGNTIYFGEGSWLTVV.

The CDR3 protein is CSVAPGPGWNEQYF. CDR3 DNA sequence: TGCAGCGTGGCGCCGGGACCGGGGTGGAACGAGCAGTACTTC. V usage is TRBV29-1 and J usage is TRBJ2-7; D is possibly TRBD1 or TRBD2 (5 bases each). The CDR3 has 14 amino acids. In germline, CDR1 is SQVTM, CDR2 ANQGSEA. V lost 6 bases and J lost 5, with 20 bases in between.

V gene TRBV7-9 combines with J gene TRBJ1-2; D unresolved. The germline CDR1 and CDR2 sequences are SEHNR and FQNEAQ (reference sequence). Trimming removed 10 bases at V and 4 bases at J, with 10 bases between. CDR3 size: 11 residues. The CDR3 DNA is TGTGCCACGTATCTGGTCTATGGCTACACCTTC. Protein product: CATYLVYGYTF.

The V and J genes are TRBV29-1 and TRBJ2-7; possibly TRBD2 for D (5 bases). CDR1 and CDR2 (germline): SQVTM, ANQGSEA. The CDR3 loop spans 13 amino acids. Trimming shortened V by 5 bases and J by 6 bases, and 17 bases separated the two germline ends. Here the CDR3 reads CSVLERSMSEQYF. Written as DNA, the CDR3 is TGCAGCGTTCTGGAGCGGTCCATGTCCGAGCAGTACTTC.

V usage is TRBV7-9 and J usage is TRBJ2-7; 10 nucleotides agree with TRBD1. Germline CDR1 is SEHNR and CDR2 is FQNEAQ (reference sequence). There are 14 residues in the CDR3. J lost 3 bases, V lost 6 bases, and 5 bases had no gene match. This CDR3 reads CASRSGTGDYEQYF. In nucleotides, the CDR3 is TGTGCCAGCAGATCCGGGACAGGGGACTACGAGCAGTACTTC.

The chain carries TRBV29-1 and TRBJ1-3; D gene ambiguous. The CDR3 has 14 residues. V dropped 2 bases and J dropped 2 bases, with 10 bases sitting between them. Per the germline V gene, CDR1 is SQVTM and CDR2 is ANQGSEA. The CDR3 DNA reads TGCAGCGTTGAAAGTGCAGAGCCTGGAAACACCATATATTTT. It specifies CSVESAEPGNTIYF.

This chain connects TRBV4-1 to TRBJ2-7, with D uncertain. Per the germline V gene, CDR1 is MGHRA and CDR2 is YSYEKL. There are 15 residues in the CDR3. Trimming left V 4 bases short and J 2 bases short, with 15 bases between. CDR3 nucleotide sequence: TGCGCCAGCAGCCCGCTCGGCAGAGCGACCTACGAGCAGTACTTC. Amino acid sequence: CASSPLGRATYEQYF.

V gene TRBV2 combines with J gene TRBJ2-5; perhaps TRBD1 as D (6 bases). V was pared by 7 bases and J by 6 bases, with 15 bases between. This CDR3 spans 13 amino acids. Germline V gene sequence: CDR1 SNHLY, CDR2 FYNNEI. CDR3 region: CASTPEQGKTQYF. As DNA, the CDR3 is TGTGCCAGCACCCCGGAACAGGGAAAGACCCAGTACTTC.

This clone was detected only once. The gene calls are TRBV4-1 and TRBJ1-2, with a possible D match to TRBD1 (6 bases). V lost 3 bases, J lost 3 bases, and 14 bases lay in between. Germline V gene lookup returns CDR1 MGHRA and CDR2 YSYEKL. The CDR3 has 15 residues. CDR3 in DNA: TGCGCCAGCAGCCATGCACCGAAGGGGGACTATGGCTACACCTTC. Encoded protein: CASSHAPKGDYGYTF.

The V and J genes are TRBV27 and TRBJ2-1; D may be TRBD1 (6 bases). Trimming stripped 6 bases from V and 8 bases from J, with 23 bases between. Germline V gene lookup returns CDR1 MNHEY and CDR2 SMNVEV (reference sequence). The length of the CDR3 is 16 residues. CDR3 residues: CASRRVGTPTADEQFF. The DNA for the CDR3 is TGTGCCAGCAGGAGAGTAGGGACACCCACTGCGGATGAGCAGTTCTTC.

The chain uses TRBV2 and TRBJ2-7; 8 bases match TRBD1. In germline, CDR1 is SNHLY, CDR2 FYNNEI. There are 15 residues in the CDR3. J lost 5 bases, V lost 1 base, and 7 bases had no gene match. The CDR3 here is CASSEDQGAGNEQYF. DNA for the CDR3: TGTGCCAGCAGTGAAGACCAGGGGGCTGGGAACGAGCAGTACTTC.

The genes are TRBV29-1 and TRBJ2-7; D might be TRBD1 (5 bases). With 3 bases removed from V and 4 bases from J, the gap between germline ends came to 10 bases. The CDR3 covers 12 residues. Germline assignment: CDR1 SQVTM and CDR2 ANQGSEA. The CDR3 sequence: CSVDLGPYEQYF. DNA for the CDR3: TGCAGCGTTGACTTGGGGCCTTACGAGCAGTACTTC.

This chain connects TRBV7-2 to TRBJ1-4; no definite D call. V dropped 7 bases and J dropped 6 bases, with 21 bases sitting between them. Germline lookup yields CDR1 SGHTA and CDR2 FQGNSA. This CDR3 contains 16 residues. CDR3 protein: CASTGRATPGYEKLFF. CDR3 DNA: TGTGCCAGCACTGGGAGGGCAACCCCCGGGTATGAAAAACTGTTTTTT.

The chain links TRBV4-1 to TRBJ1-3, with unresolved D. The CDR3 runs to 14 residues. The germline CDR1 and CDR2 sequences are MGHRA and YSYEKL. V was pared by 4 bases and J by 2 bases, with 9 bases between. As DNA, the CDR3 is TGCGCCAGCAGCCGGGCGAGTACTGGAAACACCATATATTTT. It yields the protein CASSRASTGNTIYF.

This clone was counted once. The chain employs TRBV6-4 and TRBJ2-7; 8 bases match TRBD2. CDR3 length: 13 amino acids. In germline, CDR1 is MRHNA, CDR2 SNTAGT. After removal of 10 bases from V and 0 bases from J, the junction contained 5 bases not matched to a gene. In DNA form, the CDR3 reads TGTGCCACCTCGCGGGGGGCCTCCTACGAGCAGTACTTC. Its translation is CATSRGASYEQYF.

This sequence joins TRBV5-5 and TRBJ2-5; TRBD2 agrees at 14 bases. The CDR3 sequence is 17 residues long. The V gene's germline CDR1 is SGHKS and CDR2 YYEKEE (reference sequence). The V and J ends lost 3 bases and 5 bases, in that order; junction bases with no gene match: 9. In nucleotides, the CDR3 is TGTGCCAGCAGCTGGCGGGGACTAGCGGGAGCGAGGGAGACCCAGTACTTC. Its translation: CASSWRGLAGARETQYF.